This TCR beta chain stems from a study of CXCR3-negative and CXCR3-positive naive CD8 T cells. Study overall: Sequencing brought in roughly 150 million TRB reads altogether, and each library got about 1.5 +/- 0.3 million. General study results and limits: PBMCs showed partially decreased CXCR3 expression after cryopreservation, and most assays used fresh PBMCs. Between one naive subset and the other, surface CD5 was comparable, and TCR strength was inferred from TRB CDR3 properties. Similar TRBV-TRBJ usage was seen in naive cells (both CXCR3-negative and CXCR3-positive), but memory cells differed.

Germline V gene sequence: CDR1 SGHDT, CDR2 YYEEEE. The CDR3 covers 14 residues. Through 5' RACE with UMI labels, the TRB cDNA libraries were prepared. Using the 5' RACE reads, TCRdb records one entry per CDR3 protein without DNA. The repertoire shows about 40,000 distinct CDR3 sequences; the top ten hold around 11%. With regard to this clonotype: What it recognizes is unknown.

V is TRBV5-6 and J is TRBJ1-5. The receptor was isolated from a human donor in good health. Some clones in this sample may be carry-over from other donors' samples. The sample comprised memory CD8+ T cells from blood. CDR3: CASSFGLSNQPQHF.